This T cell receptor beta chain was obtained from a study of spatial heterogeneity in lung cancer. In the study overall: Raw-read counts averaged over ten per unique TCR and UMI combination.

Time point defined: blood at routine non-recurrence follow-up after resection. Frozen PBMC, nontumor lung or tumor provided whole RNA, which was sequenced unsorted. TCRdb redid the calling of the 5' RACE reads with MiXCR, one entry per CDR3 protein. The data hold tens of thousands of distinct CDR3 sequences, with approximately 19% observed a single time. The CDR3 has 15 residues. Germline values: CDR1 SGHVS, CDR2 FQNEAQ. Trimming removed 5 bases at V and 0 bases at J, with 11 bases between. The TCR comes from a male donor with early-stage non-small cell lung cancer. Specimen: PBMCs, collected at follow-up. The chain employs TRBV7-8 and TRBJ2-1; a weak D match, TRBD1 (5 bases). In DNA, the CDR3 is TGTGCCAGCAGCCCCGACAGACCCTCCTACAATGAGCAGTTCTTC. This translates into CASSPDRPSYNEQFF.